Presented here are 16 T cell receptor beta chains from one specimen sequenced in a study of fetal regulatory T cell absence and autoimmunity listed by TCRdb under 2017. Libraries were built with the immunoSEQ multiplex PCR assay. What TCRdb holds here is the immuneACCESS table cut down to in-frame rearrangements. Part of the clones is not present; checked against another copy, under half of the missing clones reflect an unresolved V gene, and the others are unexplained. The sample data list approximately 46,000 clones, and roughly 80% of these were observed just once. Together, the top ten hold about 0.41% of the sample. Sequencing was carried out using cord blood. The source of these receptors is a newborn boy with IPEX syndrome.

The V gene is TRBV28, the J gene TRBJ1-5, with 10 bases aligning to TRBD1. V lost 3 bases, J lost 2 bases, and 19 bases stayed unmatched. CDR3 length: 21 amino acids. Germline CDR1 MDHEN, CDR2 SYDVKM. The CDR3 sequence: CASSFIWDSGTGEWGNQPQHF. DNA for the CDR3: TGTGCCAGCAGTTTTATATGGGATTCCGGGACAGGGGAATGGGGCAATCAGCCCCAGCATTTT.

A single count supports this clone. The J gene is TRBJ1-4, the V gene TRBV5-1; 12 bases align to TRBD1. The CDR3 has 17 residues. The germline V gene encodes CDR1 SGHRS and CDR2 YFSETQ. V shed 3 bases, J shed 7 bases, and the junction held 10 bases outside the gene matches. For the CDR3, the DNA is TGCGCCAGCAGCTGGGGGACAGGGGGCGGTCAAGGTGAAAAACTGTTTTTT. It specifies CASSWGTGGGQGEKLFF.

The V gene is TRBV29-1, the J gene TRBJ1-1; TRBD1 aligns across 7 bases. CDR3 length: 12 residues. J was trimmed by 5 bases and V by 4 bases; bases with no gene match: 4. Germline V lookup: CDR1 SQVTM, CDR2 ANQGSEA. The CDR3 coding sequence is TGCAGCGTTGGGTCCAGGGGGACTGAAGCTTTCTTT. Encoded protein: CSVGSRGTEAFF.

The CDR3 DNA sequence: TGTGCCAGCAGTGTTACAGGGTCGTGGCAGCCCCAGCATTTT. Its translation is CASSVTGSWQPQHF. This chain uses TRBV6-1 with TRBJ1-5, with D tentatively TRBD1 (6 bases). CDR1 and CDR2 from the germline V gene are MNHNS and SASEGT. V was clipped by 4 bases and J by 7 bases, with 14 bases between them. The CDR3 is 14 amino acids.

The gene calls are TRBV29-1 and TRBJ1-2; 9 bases agree with TRBD1. Germline V CDR1 and CDR2: SQVTM, ANQGSEA. V lost 0 bases, J lost 5 bases, and 7 bases stayed unmatched. The CDR3 contains 15 residues. The CDR3 spells CSVEEIPGQGYGYTF. CDR3 nucleotides: TGCAGCGTTGAAGAAATCCCGGGACAGGGTTATGGCTACACCTTC.

The V gene is TRBV4-3, the J gene TRBJ1-2; 9 bases are a match to TRBD1. The V gene end was trimmed by 5 bases and the J gene end by 6 bases; junction bases not matched to a gene: 7. Per germline, CDR1 LGHNA and CDR2 YSLEER. This CDR3 is 14 amino acids long. CDR3 amino acids: CASSVLQGAHGYTF. The CDR3 nucleotides are TGCGCCAGCAGCGTTTTACAGGGGGCCCATGGCTACACCTTC.

The chain joins TRBV25-1 to TRBJ1-4, with D tentatively TRBD1 (6 bases). V was clipped by 6 bases and J by 7 bases, with 15 bases between them. This CDR3 region has 14 residues. From germline, CDR1 is MGHDK and CDR2 SYGVNS. This chain's CDR3 is CASRLGGTGEKLFF. CDR3 in DNA: TGTGCCAGCAGGCTAGGGGGAACGGGTGAAAAACTGTTTTTT. Looking up the rest from reference TRBV25-1 and TRBJ1-4 gives the full variable domain: EADIYQTPRYLVIGTGKKITLECSQTMGHDKMYWYQQDPGMELHLIHYSYGVNSTEKGDLSSESTVSRIRTEHFPLTLESARPSHTSQYLCASRLGGTGEKLFFGSGTQLSVL.

This rearrangement joins TRBV11-3 to TRBJ2-3; D is ambiguous. CDR1 is SGHNT, CDR2 YENEEA, per germline. The CDR3 runs to 15 residues. Trimming took off 5 bases at V and 4 bases at J, with 16 bases between the two ends. The CDR3 sequence is CASSPISLLPDTQYF. The CDR3 DNA sequence: TGTGCCAGCAGCCCCATTTCACTTCTCCCAGATACGCAGTATTTT.

This clone has just a few counts. The chain employs TRBV5-4 and TRBJ1-6, with 9 positions matching TRBD1. V shed 0 bases, J shed 9 bases, and the junction held 4 bases outside the gene matches. Germline CDR1 and CDR2: SGHNT and YYREEE (reference sequence). The CDR3 extends over 15 amino acids. CDR3 residues: CASSLVPGQGSPLHF. CDR3 nucleotide sequence: TGTGCCAGCAGCTTGGTCCCGGGACAGGGTTCACCCCTCCACTTT.

This chain links TRBV4-1 with TRBJ2-1; D is ambiguous. The CDR3 extends over 16 amino acids. Trimming took off 0 bases at V and 0 bases at J, with 9 bases between the two ends. CDR1 is MGHRA and CDR2 is YSYEKL in the germline V gene. The CDR3 sequence: CASSQETHSSYNEQFF. The CDR3 bases are TGCGCCAGCAGCCAAGAGACTCATAGCTCCTACAATGAGCAGTTCTTC.

The gene calls are TRBV19 and TRBJ2-3; 12 nucleotides align to TRBD2. The germline V gene encodes CDR1 LNHDA and CDR2 SQIVND (reference sequence). V was clipped by 6 bases and J by 0 bases; unmatched bases: 7. This CDR3 region has 17 residues. The CDR3 reads CASSDGLAGSSTDTQYF. The CDR3 DNA reads as TGTGCCAGTAGCGATGGACTAGCGGGATCTAGCACAGATACGCAGTATTTT.

The chain has TRBV11-2 and TRBJ2-1, with D unresolved. The CDR3 is made up of 17 amino acids. Germline CDR1 is SGHAT and CDR2 is FQNNGV. V was cut by 5 bases and J by 6 bases, with 23 bases left in between. CDR3: CASSPSPSPWNRNEQFF. As DNA, the CDR3 is TGTGCCAGCAGCCCCTCCCCATCCCCCTGGAATCGCAATGAGCAGTTCTTC. Based on the CDR3 plus reference TRBV11-2 and TRBJ2-1, the full variable domain is EAGVAQSPRYKIIEKRQSVAFWCNPISGHATLYWYQQILGQGPKLLIQFQNNGVVDDSQLPKDRFSAERLKGVDSTLKIQPAKLEDSAVYLCASSPSPSPWNRNEQFFGPGTRLTVL.

The chain is built from TRBV5-4 and TRBJ2-3, with unresolved D. The germline V gene encodes CDR1 SGHNT and CDR2 YYREEE (reference sequence). CDR3 length: 11 amino acids. The germline V and J ends were trimmed by 1 base and 3 bases, with 0 bases remaining between them. CDR3 sequence (DNA): TGTGCCAGCAGCTTGACAGATACGCAGTATTTT. Protein: CASSLTDTQYF.

The chain links TRBV6-1 to TRBJ2-7, with D hard to call. Germline V gives CDR1 MNHNS, CDR2 SASEGT. Trimming pared 5 bases from V and 0 bases from J, leaving 5 bases between. The CDR3 has 12 amino acids. The CDR3 loop reads CASSYSSYEQYF. The CDR3 DNA follows: TGTGCCAGCAGTTATTCCTCCTACGAGCAGTACTTC.

This chain joins TRBV11-2 and TRBJ1-2; D is perhaps TRBD1 (6 bases). The CDR3 extends over 13 amino acids. Trimming took 7 bases from V and 4 from J, leaving 13 bases between them. Germline V lookup: CDR1 SGHAT, CDR2 FQNNGV. In nucleotides, the CDR3 is TGTGCCAGCACCCAGACAGGCGCCTATGGCTACACCTTC. As protein: CASTQTGAYGYTF.

The chain couples TRBV30 to TRBJ1-1; 8 bases line up with TRBD1. Germline V gene lookup returns CDR1 GTSNPN and CDR2 SVGIG (reference sequence). V gave up 8 bases and J gave up 1 base; unmatched junction bases: 3. The CDR3 is 12 amino acids. CDR3 coding DNA: TGTGCCGGAGGACAGGGGAACACTGAAGCTTTCTTT. Its protein product is CAGGQGNTEAFF.